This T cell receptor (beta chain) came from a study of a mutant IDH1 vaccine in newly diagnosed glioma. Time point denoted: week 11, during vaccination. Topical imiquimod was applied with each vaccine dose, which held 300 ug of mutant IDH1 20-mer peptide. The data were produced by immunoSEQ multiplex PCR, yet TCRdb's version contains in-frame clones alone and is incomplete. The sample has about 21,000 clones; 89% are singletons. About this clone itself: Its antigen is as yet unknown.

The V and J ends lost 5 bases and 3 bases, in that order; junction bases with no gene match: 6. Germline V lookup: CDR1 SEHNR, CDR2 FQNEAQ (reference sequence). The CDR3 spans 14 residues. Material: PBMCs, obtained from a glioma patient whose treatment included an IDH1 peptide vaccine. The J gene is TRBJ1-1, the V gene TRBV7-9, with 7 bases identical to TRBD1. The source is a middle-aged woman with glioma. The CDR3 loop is CASSPRTGDTEAFF. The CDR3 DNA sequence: TGTGCCAGCAGCCCCCGTACAGGGGACACTGAAGCTTTCTTT. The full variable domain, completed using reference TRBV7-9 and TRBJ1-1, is DTGVSQNPRHKITKRGQNVTFRCDPISEHNRLYWYRQTLGQGPEFLTYFQNEAQLEKSRLLSDRFSAERPKGSFSTLEIQRTEQGDSAMYLCASSPRTGDTEAFFGQGTRLTVV.